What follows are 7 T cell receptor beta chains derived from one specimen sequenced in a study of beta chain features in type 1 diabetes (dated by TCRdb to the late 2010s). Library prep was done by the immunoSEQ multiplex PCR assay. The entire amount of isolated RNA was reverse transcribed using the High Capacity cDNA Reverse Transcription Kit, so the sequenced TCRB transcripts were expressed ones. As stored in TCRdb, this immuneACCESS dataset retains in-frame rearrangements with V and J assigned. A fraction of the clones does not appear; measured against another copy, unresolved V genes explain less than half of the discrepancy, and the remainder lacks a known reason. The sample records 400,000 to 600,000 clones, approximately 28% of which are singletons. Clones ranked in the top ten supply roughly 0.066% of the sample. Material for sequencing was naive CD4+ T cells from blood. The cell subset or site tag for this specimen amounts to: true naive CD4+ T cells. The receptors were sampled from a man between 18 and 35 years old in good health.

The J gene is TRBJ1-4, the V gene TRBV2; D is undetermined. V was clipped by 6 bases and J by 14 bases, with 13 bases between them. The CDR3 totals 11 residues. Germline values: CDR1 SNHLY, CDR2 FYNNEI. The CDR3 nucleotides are TGTGCCAGCAGCTCTACCGGGGTCCTGTTTTTT. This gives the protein CASSSTGVLFF.

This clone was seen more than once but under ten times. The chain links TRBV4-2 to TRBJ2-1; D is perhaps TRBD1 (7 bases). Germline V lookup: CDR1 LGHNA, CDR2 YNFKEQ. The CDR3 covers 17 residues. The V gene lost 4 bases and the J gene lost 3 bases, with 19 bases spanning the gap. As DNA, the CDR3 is TGTGCCAGCAGCCCCACCGGCGGGGCAGGGGGCTACAATGAGCAGTTCTTC. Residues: CASSPTGGAGGYNEQFF.

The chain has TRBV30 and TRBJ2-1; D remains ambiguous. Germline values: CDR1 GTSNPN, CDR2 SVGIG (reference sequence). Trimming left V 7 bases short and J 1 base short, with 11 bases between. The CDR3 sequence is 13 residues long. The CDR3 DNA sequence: TGTGCCTTCTCGGATGATTCCTACAATGAGCAGTTCTTC. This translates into CAFSDDSYNEQFF.

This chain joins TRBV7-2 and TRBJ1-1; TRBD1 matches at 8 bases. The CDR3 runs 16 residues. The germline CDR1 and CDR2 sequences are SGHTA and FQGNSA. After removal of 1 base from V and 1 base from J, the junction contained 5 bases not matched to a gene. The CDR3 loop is CASSLVADRANTEAFF. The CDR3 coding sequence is TGTGCCAGCAGCTTAGTTGCGGACAGGGCGAACACTGAAGCTTTCTTT.

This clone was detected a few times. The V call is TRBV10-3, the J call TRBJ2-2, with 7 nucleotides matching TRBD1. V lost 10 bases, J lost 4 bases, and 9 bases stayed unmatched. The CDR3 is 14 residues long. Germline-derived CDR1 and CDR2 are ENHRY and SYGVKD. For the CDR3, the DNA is TGTGCCAGCTCTGCGGACAGGAGCACCGGGGAGCTGTTTTTT. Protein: CASSADRSTGELFF.

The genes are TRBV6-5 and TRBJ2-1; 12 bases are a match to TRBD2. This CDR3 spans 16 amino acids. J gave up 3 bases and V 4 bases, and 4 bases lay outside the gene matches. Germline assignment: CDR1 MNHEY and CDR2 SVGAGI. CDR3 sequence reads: CASSSQTSGSYNEQFF. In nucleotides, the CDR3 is TGTGCCAGCAGTTCCCAGACTAGCGGGAGCTACAATGAGCAGTTCTTC.

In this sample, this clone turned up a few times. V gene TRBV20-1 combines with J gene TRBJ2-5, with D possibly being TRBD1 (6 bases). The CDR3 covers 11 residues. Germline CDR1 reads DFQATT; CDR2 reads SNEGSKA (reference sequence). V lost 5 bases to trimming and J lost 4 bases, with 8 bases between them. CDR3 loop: CSALRGETQYF. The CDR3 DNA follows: TGCAGTGCTCTCAGGGGAGAGACCCAGTACTTC.